This TCR beta chain was retrieved from a study of T cell repertoires in cytomegalovirus infection. Study details: HLA-C-restricted CMV epitopes, recently identified, and well-studied HLA-B-restricted ones were used by the study. The public TCR beta signatures pointed to both CMV infection and matching HLA type. Regarding the study as a whole: It was HLA-C-restricted CMV-specific TCR beta clonotypes that dominated the response ex vivo. There were carriers of CMV plus the relevant HLA, and cumulative public TCR beta family frequency identified them.

For this clonotype: The antigen remains undetermined.

MiXCR, run by TCRdb on the reads, gives a single entry per CDR3 protein. Among about 71,000 distinct CDR3 sequences listed, more than 20% were seen once. Germline lookup yields CDR1 ENHRY and CDR2 SYGVKD. The CDR3 is made up of 14 amino acids. V was shortened by 2 bases and J by 3 bases, with 11 bases between the two germline ends. This chain links TRBV10-3 with TRBJ2-7; D possibly uses TRBD1 or TRBD2 (5 bases each). The source was CD8+ T cells from cultured PBMCs, collected from culture after CMV antigen stimulation. This TCR was recovered from a human donor in good health (CMV status not recorded). Some clones in this sample may be carry-over from other donors' samples. CDR3 bases: TGTGCCATCAGTGAGGCGAGGGGAGACTACGAGCAGTACTTC. Translating gives CAISEARGDYEQYF.